Following are 19 T cell receptor beta chains from one sample sequenced in a study of glioma-infiltrating T cells after dendritic cell vaccination. Time point meaning: after dendritic cell vaccination, including at tumor progression/relapse. TCRdb's copy holds only in-frame clones and misses some; the assay was immunoSEQ multiplex PCR. The sample includes some 60,000 clones, about 80% of them seen just once. Specimen: blood, collected after dendritic cell vaccination. These receptors were taken from a human donor with glioblastoma.

The V gene is TRBV5-1, the J gene TRBJ1-4; no definite D call. CDR1 is SGHRS and CDR2 is YFSETQ in the germline V gene. The germline V and J ends were trimmed by 0 bases and 4 bases, with 7 bases remaining between them. The CDR3 loop spans 14 amino acids. This CDR3 reads CASSLAQLNEKLFF. DNA of the CDR3: TGCGCCAGCAGCTTGGCACAGCTTAATGAAAAACTGTTTTTT.

This clone counts as medium-sized. This chain connects TRBV6-4 to TRBJ1-2; 8 bases are shared with TRBD1. Germline values: CDR1 MRHNA, CDR2 SNTAGT. The CDR3 covers 14 residues. Trimming took 6 bases from V and 2 from J; bases not matched to a gene: 5. CDR3 bases: TGTGCCAGCAGCCCGGGACAGGCCAACTATGGCTACACCTTC. Encoded protein: CASSPGQANYGYTF.

V is TRBV5-4 and J is TRBJ1-2, with 11 bases aligning to TRBD1. CDR1 is SGHNT and CDR2 is YYREEE in the germline V gene (reference sequence). The CDR3 sequence is 16 residues long. Trimming removed 5 bases from V and 8 bases from J; junction bases left unmatched: 14. CDR3 sequence: CASRLEPGQGGKGYTF. CDR3 nucleotides: TGTGCCAGCAGATTAGAGCCGGGACAGGGGGGGAAAGGCTACACCTTC. Based on the CDR3 plus reference TRBV5-4 and TRBJ1-2, the full variable domain is ETGVTQSPTHLIKTRGQQVTLRCSSQSGHNTVSWYQQALGQGPQFIFQYYREEENGRGNFPPRFSGLQFPNYSSELNVNALELDDSALYLCASRLEPGQGGKGYTFGSGTRLTVV.

J is TRBJ1-4 and V is TRBV29-1; D is uncertain. Germline CDR1 reads SQVTM; CDR2 reads ANQGSEA. Between the trimmed V and J ends, which lost 7 bases and 7 bases, there was a span of 13 bases. The CDR3 has 12 amino acids. The CDR3 region has the DNA TGCAGCGCCCTGAGCGTAGGTGAAAAACTGTTTTTT. Protein sequence: CSALSVGEKLFF.

This rearrangement joins TRBV19 to TRBJ2-2, with D possibly matching TRBD1 (6 bases). The CDR3 sequence is 15 residues long. Trimming took off 3 bases at V and 2 bases at J, with 10 bases between the two ends. Germline V gene lookup returns CDR1 LNHDA and CDR2 SQIVND (reference sequence). Here the CDR3 DNA reads TGTGCCAGTAGTATGGTCAGGGGCAACACCGGGGAGCTGTTTTTT. This translates into CASSMVRGNTGELFF.

V is TRBV30 and J is TRBJ2-5, with a possible D match to TRBD2 (6 bases). This CDR3 contains 12 residues. Trimming took 6 bases from V and 5 from J, leaving 13 bases between them. The germline V gene has CDR1 GTSNPN and CDR2 SVGIG (reference sequence). The DNA of the CDR3 is TGTGCCTGTGGGGGGATTGGGGAGACCCAGTACTTC. The encoded protein is CACGGIGETQYF.

The chain links TRBV18 to TRBJ2-7; 8 bases line up with TRBD1. Germline V gene sequence: CDR1 KGHSH, CDR2 LQKENI. The CDR3 is made up of 13 amino acids. Unmatched junction bases numbered 7, after V lost 6 bases and J lost 6 bases. The DNA for the CDR3 is TGTGCCAGCTCCTTTGTCGACAGGGGCGAGCAGTACTTC. Translating it yields CASSFVDRGEQYF.

The V and J genes are TRBV11-2 and TRBJ1-2; possibly TRBD1 for D (6 bases). The CDR3 is 14 amino acids. V shed 3 bases and J shed 7 bases, with 15 bases lying between them. CDR1 is SGHAT, CDR2 FQNNGV, per germline. CDR3 sequence: CASSFPVQGGGYTF. DNA for the CDR3: TGTGCCAGCAGCTTCCCGGTACAGGGCGGTGGCTACACCTTC. Together with reference TRBV11-2 and TRBJ1-2, the CDR3 gives the full variable domain: EAGVAQSPRYKIIEKRQSVAFWCNPISGHATLYWYQQILGQGPKLLIQFQNNGVVDDSQLPKDRFSAERLKGVDSTLKIQPAKLEDSAVYLCASSFPVQGGGYTFGSGTRLTVV.

The chain recombines TRBV6-1 with TRBJ1-3, with D unclear. V shed 2 bases and J shed 4 bases, with 12 bases lying between them. This CDR3 region has 15 residues. The germline gives CDR1 MNHNS, CDR2 SASEGT. The CDR3 region is CASSELEGYGNTIYF. DNA of the CDR3: TGTGCCAGCAGTGAACTCGAGGGTTACGGAAACACCATATATTTT.

The chain links TRBV27 to TRBJ1-4, with a possible D match to TRBD1 (5 bases). V was cut by 5 bases and J by 4 bases, with 11 bases left in between. Germline CDR1 reads MNHEY; CDR2 reads SMNVEV (reference sequence). CDR3 length equals 14 residues. CDR3 sequence: CASSRGGYNEKLFF. For the CDR3, the DNA is TGTGCCAGCAGTCGCGGGGGTTATAATGAAAAACTGTTTTTT. Using reference TRBV27 and TRBJ1-4 for the parts outside the CDR3, the full variable domain is EAQVTQNPRYLITVTGKKLTVTCSQNMNHEYMSWYRQDPGLGLRQIYYSMNVEVTDKGDVPEGYKVSRKEKRNFPLILESPSPNQTSLYFCASSRGGYNEKLFFGSGTQLSVL.

The V gene is TRBV7-8, the J gene TRBJ2-1; 8 bases map to TRBD2. With V trimmed by 4 bases and J by 8 bases, 10 bases remained unmatched. This CDR3 has 15 amino acids. Germline V gene lookup returns CDR1 SGHVS and CDR2 FQNEAQ. Here the CDR3 reads CASSYRGGTFYEQFF. The CDR3 region has the DNA TGTGCCAGCAGCTATCGGGGGGGGACTTTCTATGAGCAGTTCTTC.

This clone was recorded a few times. V and J are TRBV10-1 and TRBJ1-1; 10 positions match TRBD1. V was pared by 8 bases and J by 2 bases, with 8 bases of the junction left unmatched. There are 15 residues in the CDR3. From germline, CDR1 is WNHNN and CDR2 SYGVQD (reference sequence). The CDR3 bases are TGCGCCAGCCGACAGGGGGCCCCGGAAAACACTGAAGCTTTCTTT. This gives the protein CASRQGAPENTEAFF.

This chain connects TRBV5-4 to TRBJ2-5; 9 nucleotides align to TRBD1. This CDR3 has 15 amino acids. Losses at the gene ends were 4 bases for V and 2 bases for J; bases not matched to a gene: 6. Germline-derived CDR1 and CDR2 are SGHNT and YYREEE (reference sequence). The CDR3 DNA reads as TGTGCCAGCAGCCCCCGAGGACAGGGGCAAGAGACCCAGTACTTC. This sequence encodes CASSPRGQGQETQYF.

The chain joins TRBV25-1 to TRBJ2-2; D possibly corresponds to TRBD2 (6 bases). The V and J ends lost 5 bases and 4 bases respectively, with 23 bases between them. From germline, CDR1 is MGHDK and CDR2 SYGVNS. CDR3 length: 18 residues. The CDR3 DNA sequence: TGTGCCAGCAGTACCTTGGGGGAGAGGAGGGGCATCACCGGGGAGCTGTTTTTT. Protein product: CASSTLGERRGITGELFF.

The chain employs TRBV5-4 and TRBJ2-5; unclear D gene. This CDR3 has 12 residues. With 3 bases removed from V and 5 bases from J, the gap between germline ends came to 8 bases. Germline V gene data show CDR1 as SGHNT and CDR2 as YYREEE (reference sequence). The CDR3 region is CASSSLEETQYF. CDR3 nucleotide sequence: TGTGCCAGCAGCTCCCTCGAGGAGACCCAGTACTTC.

This chain links TRBV19 with TRBJ2-7; no clear D. V was clipped by 2 bases and J by 3 bases, with 11 bases between them. Germline V gene data show CDR1 as LNHDA and CDR2 as SQIVND (reference sequence). The CDR3 sequence is 14 residues long. The CDR3 DNA reads as TGTGCCAGTAGTATACGTGCTTCGAGCTACGAGCAGTACTTC. Its translation: CASSIRASSYEQYF. Supplemented by reference TRBV19 and TRBJ2-7, the full variable domain reads DGGITQSPKYLFRKEGQNVTLSCEQNLNHDAMYWYRQDPGQGLRLIYYSQIVNDFQKGDIAEGYSVSREKKESFPLTVTSAQKNPTAFYLCASSIRASSYEQYFGPGTRLTVT.

V and J are TRBV10-3 and TRBJ2-2; TRBD1 is a possible D gene (5 bases). The germline CDR1 and CDR2 sequences are ENHRY and SYGVKD. The CDR3 extends over 16 amino acids. With 8 bases removed from V and 1 base from J, the gap between germline ends came to 17 bases. Here the CDR3 reads CAIRNPRVENTGELFF. DNA for the CDR3: TGTGCCATCCGCAACCCCAGGGTAGAGAACACCGGGGAGCTGTTTTTT.

V gene TRBV7-8 combines with J gene TRBJ1-2; a possible D gene is TRBD1 (6 bases). Germline V gene lookup returns CDR1 SGHVS and CDR2 FQNEAQ. This CDR3 contains 14 residues. V lost 4 bases, J lost 2 bases, and 11 bases lay in between. The CDR3 spells CASSSDRQNYGYTF. CDR3 bases: TGTGCCAGCAGCTCGGACAGACAAAACTATGGCTACACCTTC.

CDR3 residues: CASSSPGAGNYGYTF. CDR3 nucleotides: TGTGCCAGCAGTTCCCCCGGCGCAGGAAACTATGGCTACACCTTC. V usage is TRBV6-5 and J usage is TRBJ1-2; no clear D. Germline V gene data show CDR1 as MNHEY and CDR2 as SVGAGI. Trimming removed 4 bases at V and 2 bases at J, with 14 bases between. The CDR3 runs 15 residues.